These T cell receptor beta chains were read from a single sample in a study of T cell clusters in autoimmune cytopenias. After re-calling the multiplex PCR reads, TCRdb lists one entry per CDR3 protein, DNA absent. In total, the table holds 6,000 to 9,000 distinct CDR3 sequences. This same sample was also taken into another study, of T cell repertoires in aging, cancer and after chemotherapy.

Sample: peripheral blood. These receptors were obtained from a human donor in good health. CDR3s include the opening cysteine and the closing phenylalanine or tryptophan. The size entry is marked missing in some rows and otherwise reads once, few, many or a size class.

cdr3_aa: CATGTGPYGYTF
clone_size: NA
j_call: TRBJ1-2
v_call: TRBV27

cdr3_aa: CAIQGSFGATNEKLFF
clone_size: NA
j_call: TRBJ1-4
v_call: TRBV6-2/TRBV6-3

cdr3_aa: CSVTPGASIEKLFF
clone_size: medium-sized
j_call: TRBJ1-4
v_call: TRBV29-1

cdr3_aa: CAISPGQGSYRATDTQYF
clone_size: NA
j_call: TRBJ2-3
v_call: TRBV10-3

cdr3_aa: CASSPRNLDRGGTEAFF
clone_size: NA
j_call: TRBJ1-1
v_call: TRBV18

cdr3_aa: CSVPTSGVQETQYF
clone_size: large
j_call: TRBJ2-5
v_call: TRBV29-1

cdr3_aa: CASSPGLAAPTPEDTQYF
clone_size: NA
j_call: TRBJ2-3
v_call: TRBV11-1

cdr3_aa: CASSLKRDGETQYF
clone_size: NA
j_call: TRBJ2-5
v_call: TRBV5-4

cdr3_aa: CASSIPERNTIYF
clone_size: NA
j_call: TRBJ1-3
v_call: TRBV19

cdr3_aa: CASSQDRPHEQYF
clone_size: NA
j_call: TRBJ2-7
v_call: TRBV11-1

cdr3_aa: CASSSQGGTEAFF
clone_size: NA
j_call: TRBJ1-1
v_call: TRBV7-9

cdr3_aa: CASSQGAGGLNTQYF
clone_size: NA
j_call: TRBJ2-3
v_call: TRBV4-2

cdr3_aa: CASSLDKRGRAGPDTQYF
clone_size: NA
j_call: TRBJ2-3
v_call: TRBV12-3/TRBV12-4

cdr3_aa: CASKLAGADTQYF
clone_size: NA
j_call: TRBJ2-3
v_call: TRBV6-9

cdr3_aa: CASSAQLWVREGHQGQYF
clone_size: NA
j_call: TRBJ2-7
v_call: TRBV5-1

cdr3_aa: CASSYRVRGRVNEQYF
clone_size: NA
j_call: TRBJ2-7
v_call: TRBV5-5

cdr3_aa: CASSLGVSVTEAFF
clone_size: NA
j_call: TRBJ1-1
v_call: TRBV6-5

cdr3_aa: CASSLTHQERGEKLFF
clone_size: medium-sized
j_call: TRBJ1-4
v_call: TRBV27

cdr3_aa: CASSVGGAGTEAFF
clone_size: NA
j_call: TRBJ1-1
v_call: TRBV7-3

cdr3_aa: CASSLEGDQPQHF
clone_size: NA
j_call: TRBJ1-5
v_call: TRBV12-3/TRBV12-4

cdr3_aa: CASSFSGLAGESAGELFF
clone_size: medium-sized
j_call: TRBJ2-2
v_call: TRBV19

cdr3_aa: CASSLARINEKLFF
clone_size: NA
j_call: TRBJ1-4
v_call: TRBV5-1

cdr3_aa: CASSQMVAGTDTQYF
clone_size: NA
j_call: TRBJ2-3
v_call: TRBV4-3

cdr3_aa: CASSYRGNTEAFF
clone_size: NA
j_call: TRBJ1-1
v_call: TRBV6-2/TRBV6-3